The present entry profiles one TCR beta chain with its context. Its antigen is not identified. Germline V gives CDR1 SGHRS, CDR2 YFSETQ. The CDR3 length is 15 residues. The germline V and J ends were trimmed by 0 bases and 7 bases, with 14 bases remaining between them. The sample belongs to a study of vaccination effects on CD4 cells after COVID-19. As for the study in general: Post-vaccine sample collection fell at a median of 72 days after the second dose.

Peptide-pool stimulation followed by sequencing identified expanded antigen-specific CD4+ clonotypes in the ViraFEST assay. At the end of more than 8 days of culture, CD4+ T cells were isolated. Every participant took two doses of the BNT162b2 or mRNA-1273 vaccine. Recipients of the vaccine had no prior SARS-CoV-2 infection and negative nucleocapsid antibodies. Repertoires were generated with immunoSEQ multiplex PCR, while TCRdb's copy carries only in-frame clones and drops some. The sample holds tens of thousands of clones, 73% seen once. J is TRBJ1-5 and V is TRBV5-1; D gene uncertain. The source was CD4+ T cells from PBMCs cultured with HCoV-229E spike peptides, collected after COVID-19 vaccination. This receptor was taken from a human donor who received a COVID-19 vaccine. The CDR3 is CASSLGYSEGQPQHF. DNA for the CDR3: TGCGCCAGCAGCTTGGGGTATTCAGAAGGACAGCCCCAGCATTTT. The complete variable domain, with remaining parts taken from reference TRBV5-1 and TRBJ1-5, reads KAGVTQTPRYLIKTRGQQVTLSCSPISGHRSVSWYQQTPGQGLQFLFEYFSETQRNKGNFPGRFSGRQFSNSRSEMNVSTLELGDSALYLCASSLGYSEGQPQHFGDGTRLSIL.